These 29 T cell receptor beta chains share one sample of origin, sequenced in a study of post-analysis software for immune sequencing data (dated by TCRdb to between 2015 and 2016). These receptors' targets are unknown. Overall study outcomes, separate from this receptor: Patients showed significantly higher frequencies than controls for a handful of TRBV segments, among them TRBV5-6, TRBV5-1 and TRBV20-1.

To prepare the library, PCR was applied. The sequencer listed for this sample is Illumina HiSeq 2500. To reduce PCR and sequencing biases, unique molecular identifiers were incorporated into the TCR beta cDNA libraries. Using fastp trimming at Q25 and MiXCR clonotype assembly, TCRdb reanalyzed the public sequencing data and kept in-frame beta chains. A single entry per CDR3 protein holds the most common genes and DNA from its merged rows. The sample table contains more than 500,000 distinct CDR3 sequences; only one count was recorded for about a third of them. Less than 6% of the sample is taken by the ten largest. Input material: blood. All receptors derive from a girl aged 2-17 years with multiple sclerosis.

This clonotype was seen only a few times. This sequence joins TRBV29-1 and TRBJ2-1; D not certain. V was shortened by 4 bases and J by 1 base, with 8 bases between the two germline ends. Germline CDR1 reads SQVTM; CDR2 reads ANQGSEA. This CDR3 has 13 amino acids. CDR3 loop: CSVGRISYNEQFF. The DNA for the CDR3 is TGCAGCGTTGGTAGAATTTCCTACAATGAGCAGTTCTTC.

This chain joins TRBV5-6 and TRBJ2-5; tentatively, D is TRBD1 or TRBD2 (5 bases each). The V end lost 0 bases, the J end lost 3 bases, and 12 bases lay between the germline ends. The CDR3 extends over 15 amino acids. Germline-derived CDR1 and CDR2 are SGHDT and YYEEEE. CDR3 protein: CASSLVGAEEETQYF. For the CDR3, the DNA is TGTGCCAGCAGCTTGGTCGGGGCCGAGGAAGAGACCCAGTACTTC. Full variable domain (outside the CDR3, taken from reference TRBV5-6 and TRBJ2-5): DAGVTQSPTHLIKTRGQQVTLRCSPKSGHDTVSWYQQALGQGPQFIFQYYEEEERQRGNFPDRFSGHQFPNYSSELNVNALLLGDSALYLCASSLVGAEEETQYFGPGTRLLVL.

The chain carries TRBV12-3 or TRBV12-4 and TRBJ2-7; no firm D call. Trimming stripped 4 bases from V and 7 bases from J, with 14 bases between. The CDR3 length is 13 residues. The CDR3: CASSSDNYNEQYF. The DNA of the CDR3 is TGTGCCAGCAGTTCCGACAATTACAATGAGCAGTACTTC.

V gene TRBV20-1 combines with J gene TRBJ2-3; 11 bases map to TRBD2. V was pared by 6 bases and J by 2 bases, with 7 bases of the junction left unmatched. The CDR3 is made up of 15 amino acids. The germline V gene encodes CDR1 DFQATT and CDR2 SNEGSKA (reference sequence). The CDR3 nucleotides are TGCAGTGCCTATAAGACTAGCGGGGACACAGATACGCAGTATTTT. Translated, it gives CSAYKTSGDTDTQYF.

In its sample, this clonotype was seen a few times. This chain joins TRBV2 and TRBJ2-1, with 8 bases aligning to TRBD1. This CDR3 has 14 residues. Germline CDR1 reads SNHLY; CDR2 reads FYNNEI. Trimming removed 1 base from V and 7 bases from J; junction bases left unmatched: 3. The CDR3 bases are TGTGCCAGCAGTGAAGGGACAGGGTTAAATGAGCAGTTCTTC. Translated: CASSEGTGLNEQFF.

V usage is TRBV10-2 and J usage is TRBJ1-1; possible D gene TRBD1, 5 bases. The CDR3 sequence is 12 residues long. Germline V gene sequence: CDR1 WSHSY, CDR2 SAAADI. V lost 4 bases and J lost 4, with 7 bases in between. In DNA, the CDR3 is TGCGCCAGCAGTGGGGGGAGCACTGAAGCTTTCTTT. Residues: CASSGGSTEAFF.

In its sample, this clonotype was seen a few times. One junction end does not reproduce the germline sequence, and a read error may be involved. The V gene is TRBV11-2, the J gene TRBJ2-7, with D unclear. With the DNA end fitting TRBJ2-5 better, the J assignment may be wrong. This CDR3 comprises 12 residues. Germline V CDR1 and CDR2: SGHAT, FQNNGV. Here the CDR3 DNA reads TGTGCCAGTAGCTTATCTATGGAGACCCAGTACTTC. It encodes CASSLSMETQYF.

This chain links TRBV10-1 with TRBJ2-1; tentatively, D is TRBD2 (5 bases). CDR1 WNHNN and CDR2 SYGVQD come from the germline V gene (reference sequence). The CDR3 spans 17 residues. Deletions cut 0 bases from V and 2 bases from J, with 14 bases between. The CDR3 DNA sequence: TGCGCCAGCAGTGAGTCTAGGGAGAGAGGACCCTACAATGAGCAGTTCTTC. It is translated as CASSESRERGPYNEQFF.

On this clonotype: It may be a read error: a sequence one base away is much more abundant. The chain couples TRBV24-1 to TRBJ2-4, with D tentatively TRBD1 (6 bases). Trimming took 0 bases from V and 13 from J, leaving 27 bases between them. This CDR3 comprises 18 residues. CDR1 is KGHDR, CDR2 SFDVKD, per germline. DNA for the CDR3: TGTGCCACCAGTGATTTGTACTCCGGGACCAATCGGGACAATGAGCAGTACTTC. Translation: CATSDLYSGTNRDNEQYF.

The DNA for the CDR3 is TGTGCCAGCAGCTTAGATATCACTAGCGGCGTCACAGATACGCAGTATTTT. Its translation: CASSLDITSGVTDTQYF. The chain is built from TRBV7-9 and TRBJ2-3, with 8 bases lining up with TRBD2. V dropped 1 base and J dropped 2; count of bases not matched to a gene: 8. This CDR3 comprises 17 residues. The germline V gene has CDR1 SEHNR and CDR2 FQNEAQ (reference sequence).

The chain recombines TRBV20-1 with TRBJ1-2, with D hard to call. CDR1 is DFQATT and CDR2 is SNEGSKA in the germline V gene (reference sequence). CDR3 size: 12 residues. V lost 5 bases to trimming and J lost 2 bases, with 9 bases between them. The CDR3 here is CSAPDGNYGYTF. The CDR3 nucleotides are TGCAGTGCTCCGGACGGAAACTATGGCTACACCTTC.

V is TRBV7-9 and J is TRBJ2-7, with D tentatively TRBD2 (5 bases). V lost 5 bases and J lost 7, with 18 bases in between. Germline assignment: CDR1 SEHNR and CDR2 FQNEAQ (reference sequence). CDR3 length: 14 amino acids. Here the CDR3 DNA reads TGTGCCAGCAGCGTCGGAGGTGGCCTTGGGGAGCAGTACTTC. Its protein is CASSVGGGLGEQYF.

The genes are TRBV28 and TRBJ2-7; possible D gene TRBD1, 6 bases. Trimming took 7 bases from V and 0 from J, leaving 7 bases between them. The CDR3 is 12 amino acids. In germline, CDR1 is MDHEN, CDR2 SYDVKM. This CDR3 is CASTRGSYEQYF. CDR3 bases: TGTGCCAGCACCAGGGGCTCCTACGAGCAGTACTTC. Using reference TRBV28 and TRBJ2-7 for the parts outside the CDR3, the full variable domain is DVKVTQSSRYLVKRTGEKVFLECVQDMDHENMFWYRQDPGLGLRLIYFSYDVKMKEKGDIPEGYSVSREKKERFSLILESASTNQTSMYLCASTRGSYEQYFGPGTRLTVT.

The rearrangement joins TRBV7-6 to TRBJ2-1; weak D call: TRBD2 (5 bases). This CDR3 contains 16 residues. The germline V gene encodes CDR1 SGHVS and CDR2 FNYEAQ. V was cut by 4 bases and J by 6 bases, with 19 bases left in between. The CDR3 sequence is CASSSHRIAPLNEQFF. Written as DNA, the CDR3 is TGTGCCAGCAGCTCCCATCGGATAGCGCCACTCAATGAGCAGTTCTTC.

This chain joins TRBV29-1 and TRBJ1-2; TRBD1 aligns across 7 bases. V was pared by 3 bases and J by 7 bases, with 11 bases of the junction left unmatched. The CDR3 runs to 14 residues. Germline loops: CDR1 SQVTM, CDR2 ANQGSEA. CDR3 DNA sequence: TGCAGCGTTGATCGAATGAGGGGGCAAGGTGGCTACACCTTC. Translated, it gives CSVDRMRGQGGYTF.

This clonotype occurred a few times. The chain recombines TRBV12-3 or TRBV12-4 with TRBJ2-3; D gene unclear. V was clipped by 4 bases and J by 0 bases, with 8 bases between them. This CDR3 has 14 amino acids. The CDR3: CASSSPVSTDTQYF. CDR3 nucleotide sequence: TGTGCCAGCAGTTCCCCCGTGAGCACAGATACGCAGTATTTT.

The chain uses TRBV18 and TRBJ2-5, with D unresolved. V was cut by 0 bases and J by 5 bases, with 7 bases left in between. This CDR3 is built from 13 residues. Germline lookup yields CDR1 KGHSH and CDR2 LQKENI. CDR3 sequence (DNA): TGTGCCAGCTCACCACCGGCCGGCGAGACCCAGTACTTC. Its translation is CASSPPAGETQYF.

This clonotype was recorded a few times. This chain uses TRBV29-1 with TRBJ1-2, with D tentatively TRBD1 (6 bases). Germline V gives CDR1 SQVTM, CDR2 ANQGSEA. This CDR3 is built from 12 residues. The ends were cut back, 2 bases at V and 3 bases at J, with 7 bases in the middle. Written as DNA, the CDR3 is TGCAGCGTTGAAAACAGGGACTATGGCTACACCTTC. This gives the protein CSVENRDYGYTF.

This clonotype has only a few counts. The V call is TRBV5-6, the J call TRBJ2-7; D ambiguous. Per germline, CDR1 SGHDT and CDR2 YYEEEE. The CDR3 consists of 13 residues. The V end was cut by 4 bases, the J end by 1 base, with 9 bases between. The CDR3 loop is CASSAGRSYEQYF. The DNA for the CDR3 is TGTGCCAGCAGCGCAGGACGGTCCTACGAGCAGTACTTC.

V is TRBV20-1 and J is TRBJ2-1; 10 bases line up with TRBD2. This CDR3 comprises 15 residues. Germline V gene lookup returns CDR1 DFQATT and CDR2 SNEGSKA (reference sequence). The V and J ends lost 3 bases and 2 bases, in that order; junction bases with no gene match: 4. The CDR3 region is CSARVSGGPYNEQFF. The CDR3 DNA is TGCAGTGCTAGGGTTAGCGGGGGGCCCTACAATGAGCAGTTCTTC.

This rearrangement joins TRBV20-1 to TRBJ2-3, with 11 bases aligning to TRBD2. CDR1 is DFQATT, CDR2 SNEGSKA, per germline (reference sequence). There are 19 residues in the CDR3. After removal of 6 bases from V and 2 bases from J, the junction contained 19 bases not matched to a gene. The CDR3 protein is CSATWASGGIGSSTDTQYF. Here the CDR3 DNA reads TGCAGTGCCACGTGGGCTAGCGGGGGGATAGGGTCATCCACAGATACGCAGTATTTT.

This clonotype was counted only a few times. This chain uses TRBV9 with TRBJ1-4, with D uncertain. The germline V gene has CDR1 SGDLS and CDR2 YYNGEE. This CDR3 has 13 amino acids. Deletions cut 3 bases from V and 12 bases from J, with 15 bases between. The CDR3 protein is CASSATSPGELFF. In DNA form, the CDR3 reads TGTGCCAGCAGCGCTACCAGCCCCGGGGAACTGTTTTTT.

This clonotype was recorded once. The chain uses TRBV5-1 and TRBJ1-1; 8 positions match TRBD1. V trimming: 4 bases; J trimming: 5 bases; junction bases outside the gene matches: 13. CDR3 size: 16 residues. CDR1 and CDR2 (germline): SGHRS, YFSETQ. The CDR3 sequence is CASSPEMTGVGTEAFF. As DNA, the CDR3 is TGCGCCAGCAGCCCGGAGATGACAGGGGTAGGGACTGAAGCTTTCTTT.

This clonotype has only a few counts. This chain links TRBV2 with TRBJ2-6; D is ambiguous. V was shortened by 7 bases and J by 0 bases, with 10 bases between the two germline ends. The CDR3 is 15 amino acids. Germline assignment: CDR1 SNHLY and CDR2 FYNNEI. The CDR3 DNA is TGTGCCAGCACTCCAGGCTTCTCTGGGGCCAACGTCCTGACTTTC. Amino acid sequence: CASTPGFSGANVLTF.

This rearrangement joins TRBV15 to TRBJ2-1, with D tentatively TRBD1 (6 bases). V lost 0 bases to trimming and J lost 0 bases, with 15 bases between them. This CDR3 is built from 18 residues. CDR1 is LNHNV, CDR2 YYDKDF, per germline (reference sequence). The CDR3 loop reads CATSRDQGTKSSYNEQFF. In DNA form, the CDR3 reads TGTGCCACCAGCAGAGACCAGGGGACGAAAAGCTCCTACAATGAGCAGTTCTTC.

This rearrangement joins TRBV21-1 to TRBJ1-5. TRBV21-1 is a documented pseudogene. This CDR3 has 16 amino acids. CDR3 residues: CASSKAENDLNQPQHF. The CDR3 coding sequence is TGTGCCAGCAGCAAAGCGGAGAACGACCTCAATCAGCCCCAGCATTTT.

A few counts support this clonotype. The rearrangement uses TRBV5-1 and TRBJ2-5; D call uncertain. This CDR3 region has 18 residues. In germline, CDR1 is SGHRS, CDR2 YFSETQ. With 0 bases removed from V and 4 bases from J, the gap between germline ends came to 22 bases. CDR3 sequence (DNA): TGCGCCAGCAGCTTGGCCGATACTATGGGTTTGGCAGGAGAGACCCAGTACTTC. Translation: CASSLADTMGLAGETQYF.

This clonotype was counted between two and nine times. The rearrangement uses TRBV9 and TRBJ2-5; 9 bases are shared with TRBD2. The V and J ends lost 3 bases and 1 base, in that order; junction bases with no gene match: 4. This CDR3 comprises 15 residues. The V gene's germline CDR1 is SGDLS and CDR2 YYNGEE. CDR3: CASSARGGSQETQYF. CDR3 nucleotides: TGTGCCAGCAGCGCGCGGGGGGGCAGCCAAGAGACCCAGTACTTC.

This clonotype was picked up many times. The chain carries TRBV20-1 and TRBJ2-7; TRBD2 matches 11 bases. Germline-derived CDR1 and CDR2 are DFQATT and SNEGSKA (reference sequence). This CDR3 is 15 amino acids long. V gave up 2 bases and J gave up 3 bases; unmatched junction bases: 6. CDR3 region: CSARSTSGGYYEQYF. The CDR3 DNA reads as TGCAGTGCTAGATCCACTAGCGGGGGTTACTACGAGCAGTACTTC.